Reported below is one TCR beta chain. Only in-frame clones appear in the TCRdb table, and some are missing; sequencing was by immunoSEQ multiplex PCR. The table lists about 220,000 clones, 90% of them singletons. The sample originates from a study of blood T cell repertoires in COVID-19. Study overall: Samples taken during acute and convalescent COVID-19 were collected in the United States, Italy and Spain. PBMCs, B-cell-depleted T cells, or T cells were the source of the cDNA or gDNA that made up the material.

The CDR3 spans 16 residues. The germline V gene encodes CDR1 SGHNT and CDR2 YYREEE (reference sequence). The V end lost 4 bases, the J end lost 6 bases, and 19 bases lay between the germline ends. All enrollees were about 18 to 89 years old and from 25 or so US areas. Within 2 weeks of study entry, exposed participants had contacted a PCR-confirmed or clinician-diagnosed COVID-19 case. The clonotype originates from a man younger than 40 who had been exposed to COVID-19. Sequencing input: PBMCs or T cells enriched from blood (not recorded which). The rearrangement joins TRBV5-4 to TRBJ1-4; possible D gene TRBD1, 6 bases. CDR3 nucleotide sequence: TGTGCCAGCAGCGACAAATGGACAGCCATTTATGAAAAACTGTTTTTT. Its translation is CASSDKWTAIYEKLFF.